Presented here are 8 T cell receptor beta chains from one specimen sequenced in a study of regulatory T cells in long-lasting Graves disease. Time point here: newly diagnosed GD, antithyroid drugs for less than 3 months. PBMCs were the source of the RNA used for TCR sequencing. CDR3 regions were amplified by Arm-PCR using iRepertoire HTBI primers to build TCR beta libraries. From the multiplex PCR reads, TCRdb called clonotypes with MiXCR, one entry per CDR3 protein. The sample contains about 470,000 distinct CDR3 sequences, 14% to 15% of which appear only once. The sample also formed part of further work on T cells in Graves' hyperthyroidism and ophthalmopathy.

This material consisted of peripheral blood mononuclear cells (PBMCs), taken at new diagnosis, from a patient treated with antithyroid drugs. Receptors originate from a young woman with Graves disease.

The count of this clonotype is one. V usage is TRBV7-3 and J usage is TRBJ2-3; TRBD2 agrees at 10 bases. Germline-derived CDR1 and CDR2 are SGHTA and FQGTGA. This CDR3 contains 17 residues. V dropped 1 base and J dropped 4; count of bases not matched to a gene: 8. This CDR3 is CASSLIRTSGFPDTQYF. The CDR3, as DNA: TGTGCCAGCAGCTTAATCCGGACTAGCGGTTTCCCAGATACGCAGTATTTT.

The CDR3 protein is CASASSPGVYQPQHF. The CDR3 bases are TGTGCCAGCGCCTCCTCCCCCGGGGTATATCAGCCCCAGCATTTT. This chain uses TRBV27 with TRBJ1-5; D not certain. This CDR3 has 15 residues. Germline V CDR1 and CDR2: MNHEY, SMNVEV (reference sequence). The V end lost 8 bases, the J end lost 5 bases, and 19 bases lay between the germline ends.

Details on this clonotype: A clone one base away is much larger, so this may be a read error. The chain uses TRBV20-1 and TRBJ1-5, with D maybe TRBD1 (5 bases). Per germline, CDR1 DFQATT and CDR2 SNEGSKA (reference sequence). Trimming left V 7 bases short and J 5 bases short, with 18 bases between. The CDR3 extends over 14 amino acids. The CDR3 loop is CSGTEGLTDQPQHF. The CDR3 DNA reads TGCAGTGGGACGGAGGGACTGACAGATCAGCCCCAGCATTTT.

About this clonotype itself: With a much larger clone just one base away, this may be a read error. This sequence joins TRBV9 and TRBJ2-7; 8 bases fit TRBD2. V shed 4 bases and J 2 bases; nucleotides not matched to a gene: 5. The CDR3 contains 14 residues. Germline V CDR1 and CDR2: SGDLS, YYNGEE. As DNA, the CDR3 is TGTGCCAGCAGCCAAGGGCGGGAGGCCTACGAGCAGTACTTC. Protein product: CASSQGREAYEQYF.

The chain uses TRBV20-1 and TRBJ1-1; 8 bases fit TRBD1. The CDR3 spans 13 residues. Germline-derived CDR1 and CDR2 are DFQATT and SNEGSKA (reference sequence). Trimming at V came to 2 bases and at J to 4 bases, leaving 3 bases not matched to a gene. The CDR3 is CSARSGQGTEAFF. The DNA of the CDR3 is TGCAGTGCTAGATCCGGACAGGGCACTGAAGCTTTCTTT.

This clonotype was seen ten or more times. CDR3 protein: CASSSGTGVNYNEQFF. CDR3 sequence (DNA): TGTGCCAGCAGCAGCGGGACAGGCGTCAATTACAATGAGCAGTTCTTC. This chain joins TRBV6-2 or TRBV6-3 and TRBJ2-1; D is perhaps TRBD1 (8 bases). This CDR3 is built from 16 residues. V lost 6 bases and J 4 bases, leaving 19 bases between the germline ends. Germline assignment: CDR1 MNHEY and CDR2 SVGEGT.

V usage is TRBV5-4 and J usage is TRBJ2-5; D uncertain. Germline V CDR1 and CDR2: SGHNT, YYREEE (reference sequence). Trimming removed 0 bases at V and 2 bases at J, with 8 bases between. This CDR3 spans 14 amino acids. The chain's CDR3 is CASSLAQMQETQYF. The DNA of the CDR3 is TGTGCCAGCAGCTTGGCACAGATGCAAGAGACCCAGTACTTC. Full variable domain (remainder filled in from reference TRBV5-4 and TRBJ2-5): ETGVTQSPTHLIKTRGQQVTLRCSSQSGHNTVSWYQQALGQGPQFIFQYYREEENGRGNFPPRFSGLQFPNYSSELNVNALELDDSALYLCASSLAQMQETQYFGPGTRLLVL.

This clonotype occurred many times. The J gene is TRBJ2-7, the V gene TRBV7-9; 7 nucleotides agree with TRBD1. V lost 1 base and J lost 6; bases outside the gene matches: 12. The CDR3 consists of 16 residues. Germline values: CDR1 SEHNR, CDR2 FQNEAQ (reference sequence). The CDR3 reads CASSLGFETGFPEQYF. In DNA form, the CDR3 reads TGTGCCAGCAGCTTAGGGTTCGAGACAGGGTTCCCCGAGCAGTACTTC.